This T cell receptor (beta chain) was sequenced in a study of T cell responses to AZD1222 COVID-19 vaccine. Study-wide results and caveats: Possibly, clonal diversity was underestimated; donors were largely white British and included more females. Researchers report vaccine-associated CD4 TCRs spanning spike, with dominance at 160-218 and 743-854. Close to half of spike-specific TCRs reportedly recognize unmutated variant regions.

About this clone: Its antigen is not identified.

TCRdb keeps only in-frame clones here, not all; method: immunoSEQ multiplex PCR. The table records 140,000 to 150,000 clones, about nine tenths of them present only once. The sequencing used peripheral blood, collected on day 0 of MenACWY control vaccination. This sequence was found in an adult in good health.

CDR3 DNA sequence: TGCGCCAGCGCACAGGCCGGAATATCGGGGGCCAACGTCCTGACTTTC. This sequence encodes CASAQAGISGANVLTF. The gene calls are TRBV10-2 and TRBJ2-6; D might be TRBD1 (5 bases). Germline V gene lookup returns CDR1 WSHSY and CDR2 SAAADI. V was cut by 8 bases and J by 4 bases, with 18 bases left in between. The length of the CDR3 is 16 residues.